This TCR beta chain was documented in a study of CD8+CD57+ T cells in acquired aplastic anemia. Study overall: An average of 3.2 ug of DNA was obtained from sorted CD4+ and CD8+ cells.

Patients sequenced had flow cytometry evidence of CD8+CD57+ cell expansion. Study-wide results and limits: Patients and controls turned out to have approximately 29 CD8+ CDR3 sequences in common.

For this clonotype: What it binds is not known.

Genomic DNA constituted the template upon which TCR beta VDJ and CDR3 profiling was performed. TCRdb called the reads again in MiXCR, with one record for every CDR3 protein. Among fewer than 200,000 distinct CDR3 sequences listed, around 50% were seen once. Germline CDR1 DFQATT, CDR2 SNEGSKA (reference sequence). The CDR3 runs 15 residues. Trimming left V 0 bases short and J 7 bases short, with 13 bases between. Material for sequencing was sorted CD4+, CD8+, or CD8+CD57+ T cells (not recorded which) from PBMCs. The chain joins TRBV20-1 to TRBJ1-6; possibly TRBD1 for D (5 bases). The receptor was isolated from a human donor with aplastic anemia. CDR3 loop: CSARDVQGRNSPLHF. In DNA form, the CDR3 reads TGCAGTGCTAGAGATGTCCAGGGACGGAATTCACCCCTCCACTTT.